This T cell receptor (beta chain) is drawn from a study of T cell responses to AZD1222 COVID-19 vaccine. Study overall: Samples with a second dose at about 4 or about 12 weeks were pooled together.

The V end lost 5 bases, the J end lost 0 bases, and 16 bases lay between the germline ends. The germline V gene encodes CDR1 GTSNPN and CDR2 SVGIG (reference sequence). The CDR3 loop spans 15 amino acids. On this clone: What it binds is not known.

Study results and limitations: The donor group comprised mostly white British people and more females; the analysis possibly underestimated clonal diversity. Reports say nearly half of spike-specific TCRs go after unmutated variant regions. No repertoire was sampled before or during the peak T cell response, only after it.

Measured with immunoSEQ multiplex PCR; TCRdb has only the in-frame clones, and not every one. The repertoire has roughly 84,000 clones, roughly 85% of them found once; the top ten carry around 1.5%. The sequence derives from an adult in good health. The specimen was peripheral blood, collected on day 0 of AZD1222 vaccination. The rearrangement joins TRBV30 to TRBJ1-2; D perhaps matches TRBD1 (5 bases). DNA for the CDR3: TGTGCCTGGTCCGGACAACCGATGACTAACTATGGCTACACCTTC. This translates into CAWSGQPMTNYGYTF.